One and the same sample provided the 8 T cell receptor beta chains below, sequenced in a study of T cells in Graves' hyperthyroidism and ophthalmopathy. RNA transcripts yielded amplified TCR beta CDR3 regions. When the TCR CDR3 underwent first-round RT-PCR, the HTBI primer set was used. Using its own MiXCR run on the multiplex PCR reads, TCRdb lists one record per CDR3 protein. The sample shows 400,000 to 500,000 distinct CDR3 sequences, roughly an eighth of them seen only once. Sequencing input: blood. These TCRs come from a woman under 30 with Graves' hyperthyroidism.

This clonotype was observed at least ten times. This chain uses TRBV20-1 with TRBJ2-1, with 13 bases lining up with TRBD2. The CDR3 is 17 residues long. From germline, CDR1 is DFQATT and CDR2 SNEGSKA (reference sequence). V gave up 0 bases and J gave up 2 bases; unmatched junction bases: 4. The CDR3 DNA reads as TGCAGTGCTAGAGATACTAGCGGGAGGGCCCCCTACAATGAGCAGTTCTTC. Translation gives CSARDTSGRAPYNEQFF.

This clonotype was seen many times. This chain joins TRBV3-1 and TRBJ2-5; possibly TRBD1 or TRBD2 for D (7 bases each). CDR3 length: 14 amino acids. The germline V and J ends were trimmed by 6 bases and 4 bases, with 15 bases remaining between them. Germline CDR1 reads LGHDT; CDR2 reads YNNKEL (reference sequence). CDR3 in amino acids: CASRARGGAETQYF. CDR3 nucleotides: TGTGCCAGCAGAGCCAGGGGGGGTGCAGAGACCCAGTACTTC.

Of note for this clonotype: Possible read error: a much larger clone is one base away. The CDR3 DNA sequence: TGTGTCAGCATGCGCCTAGCGAACACCGGGGAGCTGTTTTTT. Its protein product is CVSMRLANTGELFF. V is TRBV6-2 or TRBV6-3 and J is TRBJ2-2; no firm D call. The CDR3 totals 14 residues. Germline V gives CDR1 MNHEY, CDR2 SVGEGT.

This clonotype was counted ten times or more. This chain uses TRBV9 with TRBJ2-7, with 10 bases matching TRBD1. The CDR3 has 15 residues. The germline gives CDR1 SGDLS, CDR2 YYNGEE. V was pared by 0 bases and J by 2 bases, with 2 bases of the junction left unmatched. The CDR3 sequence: CASSVGGQGTYEQYF. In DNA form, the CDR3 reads TGTGCCAGCAGCGTAGGGGGACAGGGGACCTACGAGCAGTACTTC.

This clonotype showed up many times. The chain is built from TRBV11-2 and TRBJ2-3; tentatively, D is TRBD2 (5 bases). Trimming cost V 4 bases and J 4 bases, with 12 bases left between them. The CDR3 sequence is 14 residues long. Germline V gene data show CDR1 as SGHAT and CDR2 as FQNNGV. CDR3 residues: CASSSGWEPDTQYF. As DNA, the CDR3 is TGTGCCAGCAGCTCCGGATGGGAGCCAGATACGCAGTATTTT.

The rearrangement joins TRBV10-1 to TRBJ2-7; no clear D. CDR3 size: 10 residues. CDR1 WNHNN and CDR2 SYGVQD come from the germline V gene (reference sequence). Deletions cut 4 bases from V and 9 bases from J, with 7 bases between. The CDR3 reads CASSVLAQYF. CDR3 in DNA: TGCGCCAGCAGTGTGCTCGCGCAGTACTTC.

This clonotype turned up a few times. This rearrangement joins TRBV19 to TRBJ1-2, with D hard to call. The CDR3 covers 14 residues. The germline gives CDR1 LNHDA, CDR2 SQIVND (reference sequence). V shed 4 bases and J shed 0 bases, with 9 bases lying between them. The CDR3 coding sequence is TGTGCCAGTAGTACGACGGTTACTAACTATGGCTACACCTTC. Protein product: CASSTTVTNYGYTF.

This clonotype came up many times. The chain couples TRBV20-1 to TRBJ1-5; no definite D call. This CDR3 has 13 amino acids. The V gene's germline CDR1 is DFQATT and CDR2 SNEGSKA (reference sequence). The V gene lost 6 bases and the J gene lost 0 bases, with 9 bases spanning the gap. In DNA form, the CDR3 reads TGCAGTGCCGGAGACCTTAGCAATCAGCCCCAGCATTTT. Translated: CSAGDLSNQPQHF.